The 19 T cell receptor beta chains in this list originate from one sample, sequenced in a study of cytotoxic CD8 clonotypes in ibrutinib-treated CLL (dated by TCRdb to the early 2020s). The time point label, read with the paper, signifies: 12 to 13 months on ibrutinib. Library construction relied on the immunoSEQ multiplex PCR assay. As stored in TCRdb, this immuneACCESS dataset retains in-frame rearrangements with V and J assigned. A fraction of the clones does not appear; measured against another copy, unresolved V genes explain less than half of the discrepancy, and the remainder lacks a known reason. The sample table lists tens of thousands of clones, 90% of them with a count of one. The ten largest clones add up to approximately 3% of the sample. The input for sequencing was PBMCs, taken after 12 months of ibrutinib treatment. These receptors were collected from a human donor with chronic lymphocytic leukemia.

CDR3 in DNA: TGTGCCAGCAGCCAAGACCCCCCTTTCGCCTACAATGAGCAGTTCTTC. Protein product: CASSQDPPFAYNEQFF. The V and J genes are TRBV14 and TRBJ2-1, with no clear D. This CDR3 spans 16 amino acids. Germline CDR1 and CDR2: SGHDN and FVKESK. Trimming left V 0 bases short and J 2 bases short, with 11 bases between.

The V call is TRBV7-3, the J call TRBJ1-2; possible D gene TRBD1, 6 bases. Trimming stripped 2 bases from V and 5 bases from J, with 18 bases between. The CDR3 consists of 16 residues. Germline V gene data show CDR1 as SGHTA and CDR2 as FQGTGA. The CDR3 protein is CASSLAPVTGSYGYTF. The CDR3 coding sequence is TGTGCCAGCAGCTTAGCGCCCGTCACAGGGTCTTATGGCTACACCTTC.

This sequence joins TRBV7-3 and TRBJ2-1; 13 bases are shared with TRBD2. CDR1 SGHTA and CDR2 FQGTGA come from the germline V gene. The V gene end was trimmed by 5 bases and the J gene end by 9 bases; junction bases not matched to a gene: 7. This CDR3 region has 15 residues. CDR3 in amino acids: CASSPHRTSGSEQFF. For the CDR3, the DNA is TGTGCCAGCAGCCCCCATAGGACTAGCGGGAGTGAGCAGTTCTTC.

This chain uses TRBV7-2 with TRBJ1-1; D not resolved. From germline, CDR1 is SGHTA and CDR2 FQGNSA. Trimming took off 2 bases at V and 0 bases at J, with 10 bases between the two ends. This CDR3 has 15 residues. CDR3 nucleotide sequence: TGTGCCAGCAGCTTATTTCCAGAAGTGAACACTGAAGCTTTCTTT. As protein: CASSLFPEVNTEAFF.

The chain carries TRBV5-6 and TRBJ2-1, with D maybe TRBD1 (5 bases). Trimming removed 4 bases from V and 8 bases from J, with 13 bases in between. This CDR3 is 13 amino acids long. Per germline, CDR1 SGHDT and CDR2 YYEEEE. The CDR3 protein is CASSLTGIHEQFF. The CDR3 nucleotides are TGTGCCAGCAGCCTTACAGGCATCCATGAGCAGTTCTTC.

V usage is TRBV7-2 and J usage is TRBJ2-7; 7 bases line up with TRBD2. CDR1 and CDR2 (germline): SGHTA, FQGNSA. V lost 2 bases, J lost 2 bases, and 6 bases stayed unmatched. The CDR3 runs to 15 residues. CDR3 DNA sequence: TGTGCCAGCAGCTTATCGCAGGGAGGGGCCTACGAGCAGTACTTC. Its translation: CASSLSQGGAYEQYF.

The chain combines TRBV6-5 with TRBJ1-5; 8 nucleotides agree with TRBD1. The CDR3 covers 15 residues. After removal of 9 bases from V and 6 bases from J, the junction contained 13 bases not matched to a gene. Germline values: CDR1 MNHEY, CDR2 SVGAGI. CDR3 protein: CASRERGTGVQPQHF. DNA of the CDR3: TGTGCCAGTCGGGAGAGAGGGACAGGCGTTCAGCCCCAGCATTTT.

V and J are TRBV7-2 and TRBJ2-5; no clear D. The CDR3 covers 16 residues. Germline CDR1 SGHTA, CDR2 FQGNSA. V was pared by 4 bases and J by 2 bases, with 17 bases between. The CDR3 loop reads CASSSNGPMTQETQYF. CDR3 sequence (DNA): TGTGCCAGCAGCTCCAATGGGCCGATGACACAAGAGACCCAGTACTTC. The variable domain in full, completed from reference TRBV7-2 and TRBJ2-5, reads GAGVSQSPSNKVTEKGKDVELRCDPISGHTALYWYRQSLGQGLEFLIYFQGNSAPDKSGLPSDRFSAERTGGSVSTLTIQRTQQEDSAVYLCASSSNGPMTQETQYFGPGTRLLVL.

J is TRBJ1-3 and V is TRBV4-3; D gene unclear. CDR1 is LGHNA, CDR2 YSLEER, per germline. V was pared by 6 bases and J by 2 bases, with 8 bases between. The CDR3 sequence is 13 residues long. The CDR3 sequence is CASSQSTGNTIYF. CDR3 sequence (DNA): TGCGCCAGCAGTCAGAGTACTGGAAACACCATATATTTT.

V is TRBV5-1 and J is TRBJ2-3; D is perhaps TRBD2 (5 bases). The length of the CDR3 is 11 residues. V dropped 7 bases and J dropped 2 bases, with 5 bases sitting between them. Germline CDR1 and CDR2: SGHRS and YFSETQ. CDR3 coding DNA: TGCGCCAGCGGACTCACAGATACGCAGTATTTT. Translating gives CASGLTDTQYF.

The V gene is TRBV5-4, the J gene TRBJ2-3; D is unresolved. The CDR3 extends over 14 amino acids. The germline V and J ends were trimmed by 4 bases and 4 bases, with 13 bases remaining between them. Germline CDR1 and CDR2: SGHNT and YYREEE (reference sequence). Written as DNA, the CDR3 is TGTGCCAGCAGCCAGGACCTGATCGCAGATACGCAGTATTTT. This translates into CASSQDLIADTQYF.

The chain recombines TRBV11-2 with TRBJ2-1, with D possibly matching TRBD1 (7 bases). V was shortened by 2 bases and J by 3 bases, with 11 bases between the two germline ends. The CDR3 totals 15 residues. Germline V gene data show CDR1 as SGHAT and CDR2 as FQNNGV. This CDR3 is CASSLLQGGYNEQFF. As DNA, the CDR3 is TGTGCCAGCAGCTTACTCCAGGGGGGCTACAATGAGCAGTTCTTC.

V and J are TRBV7-9 and TRBJ2-1; 7 bases match TRBD1. Germline loops: CDR1 SEHNR, CDR2 FQNEAQ (reference sequence). The CDR3 covers 13 residues. V trimming: 4 bases; J trimming: 6 bases; junction bases outside the gene matches: 3. The CDR3 spells CASSSTGVNEQFF. DNA of the CDR3: TGTGCCAGCAGCTCTACAGGGGTCAATGAGCAGTTCTTC.

This rearrangement joins TRBV5-8 to TRBJ2-7; possible D gene TRBD1, 5 bases. CDR1 is SGHTS and CDR2 is YDEGEE in the germline V gene. Trimming shortened V by 2 bases and J by 2 bases, and 14 bases separated the two germline ends. This CDR3 is 15 amino acids long. This CDR3 is CASSLYRNNPYEQYF. CDR3 in DNA: TGTGCCAGCAGCTTATACAGGAATAACCCCTACGAGCAGTACTTC.

This clone was counted a few times. CDR3 region: CASSGWEYTGELFF. The CDR3 DNA reads TGTGCCAGCAGCGGGTGGGAGTACACCGGGGAGCTGTTTTTT. The rearrangement links TRBV9 to TRBJ2-2, with TRBD2 as a possible D gene (5 bases). This CDR3 has 14 amino acids. V was pared by 3 bases and J by 3 bases, with 9 bases between. CDR1 and CDR2 (germline): SGDLS, YYNGEE. The variable domain in full, with the rest retrieved from reference TRBV9 and TRBJ2-2, is DSGVTQTPKHLITATGQRVTLRCSPRSGDLSVYWYQQSLDQGLQFLIQYYNGEERAKGNILERFSAQQFPDLHSELNLSSLELGDSALYFCASSGWEYTGELFFGEGSRLTVL.

The J gene is TRBJ2-7, the V gene TRBV21-1; the listed D gene, TRBD2, was not tested against the DNA. TRBV21-1 is a pseudogene segment. The CDR3 spans 12 residues. CDR3 in amino acids: CASSGLAGAWYF. In DNA, the CDR3 is TGTGCCAGCAGCGGACTAGCGGGGGCATGGTACTTC.

This clone was observed a handful of times. The chain is built from TRBV28 and TRBJ1-2; TRBD1 might be the D (6 bases). V was cut by 6 bases and J by 7 bases, with 18 bases left in between. The CDR3 is 14 residues long. CDR1 and CDR2 from the germline V gene are MDHEN and SYDVKM. CDR3 protein: CASSPRQERGGYTF. CDR3 DNA: TGTGCCAGCAGCCCAAGACAGGAAAGAGGTGGCTACACCTTC.

The CDR3, as DNA: TGTGCCAGCACACGCCATACTGGCAGGGGGAATTCACCCCTCCACTTT. It translates to CASTRHTGRGNSPLHF. The chain employs TRBV7-2 and TRBJ1-6, with 7 bases lining up with TRBD1. Germline V gene sequence: CDR1 SGHTA, CDR2 FQGNSA. Trimming removed 7 bases from V and 7 bases from J; junction bases left unmatched: 13. The CDR3 is 16 amino acids.

This chain joins TRBV4-1 and TRBJ1-2; 8 bases line up with TRBD1. CDR1 and CDR2 from the germline V gene are MGHRA and YSYEKL. V trimming: 3 bases; J trimming: 3 bases; junction bases outside the gene matches: 3. The CDR3 has 14 residues. CDR3 sequence reads: CASSHEDRDYGYTF. CDR3 sequence (DNA): TGCGCCAGCAGCCACGAGGACAGGGACTATGGCTACACCTTC.